Listed below are T cell receptor beta chains from one sample, sequenced in a study of read filtering for tumor transcriptome and immune sequencing. TCRdb re-called the reads with MiXCR, one entry per CDR3 protein. This sample has approximately 61,000 distinct CDR3 sequences, with under 20% found just once. Sequencing was performed on a population of CD138-negative cells sorted from bone marrow. The source of these receptors is a donor at least 40 years old with multiple myeloma. Both conserved end residues are part of each CDR3. The order of the fields is CDR3 DNA, CDR3 protein, V gene, clone size, D gene, J gene. The D gene is left open where the match is weak. Clone size is stated in some rows and not others, as once, few, many or a class when expanded.

TGTGCCAGCACCACTGGACGGGAAGATACGCAGTATTTT | CASTTGREDTQYF | TRBV5-4 | medium-sized | . | TRBJ2-3
TGTGCCAGCAGCGTAGCTCGACTTACCACAGATACGCAGTATTTT | CASSVARLTTDTQYF | TRBV9 | many | . | TRBJ2-3
TGTGCCAGCAGTCAGGGCGACTATGGCTACACCTTC | CASSQGDYGYTF | TRBV6-1 | . | . | TRBJ1-2
TGCAGTGCTAGTGCACTAGCTGGGAACACCGGGGAGCTGTTTTTT | CSASALAGNTGELFF | TRBV20-1 | many | . | TRBJ2-2
TGTGCCAGCAGTTTACCCACAATGAGAGACAGGCCCTACGAGCAGTACTTC | CASSLPTMRDRPYEQYF | TRBV28 | many | . | TRBJ2-7
TGTGCCAGCAGTCGGTGGACAGGTAGTGGCGAGCAGTACTTC | CASSRWTGSGEQYF | TRBV5-5 | few | TRBD1 | TRBJ2-7
TGTGCCAGCACCCTTCAGGGGAACAGAGATACGCAGTATTTT | CASTLQGNRDTQYF | TRBV14 | few | . | TRBJ2-3
TGTGCCAGCAGCTTAGCACAAGGGGGCTTTTTCAATGAGCAGTTCTTC | CASSLAQGGFFNEQFF | TRBV7-9 | . | TRBD1 | TRBJ2-1
TGTGCCAGCAGCCCCAGACGGGGACAGGAGTCCTACGAGCAGTACTTC | CASSPRRGQESYEQYF | TRBV13 | . | TRBD1 | TRBJ2-7
TGTGCCAGCAGTTTCGGGGGGATACACAATGAGCAGTTCTTC | CASSFGGIHNEQFF | TRBV6-5 | . | TRBD2 | TRBJ2-1
TGTGCCAGCAGCTTAGTCGATACGCAGTATTTT | CASSLVDTQYF | TRBV7-2 | many | . | TRBJ2-3
TGTGCCAGCACCAAGGCCCTCTATGGCTACACCTTC | CASTKALYGYTF | TRBV28 | . | . | TRBJ1-2
TGCGCCAGCAGCGAGGGACAGGGGAAGGCTGGCTACACCTTC | CASSEGQGKAGYTF | TRBV5-1 | many | TRBD1 | TRBJ1-2
TGTGCCAGCAGCTTAGAGGTTTCGCAACCTCGGGGTTACTACGAGCAGTACTTC | CASSLEVSQPRGYYEQYF | TRBV11-2 | few | . | TRBJ2-7
TGCGCCAGCAGCTTGGAGGGACCCGGGGAGCTGTTTTTT | CASSLEGPGELFF | TRBV5-1 | many | . | TRBJ2-2
TGTGCCAGCAGCCCCCGCGGAGGGAGGGCGAGCACCGGGGAGCTGTTTTTT | CASSPRGGRASTGELFF | TRBV7-3 | many | TRBD2 | TRBJ2-2
TGTGCCAGCAGCTTAGTGACTGGGAACACAGATACGCAGTATTTT | CASSLVTGNTDTQYF | TRBV11-2 | many | . | TRBJ2-3
TGCGCCAGCAGCCAACCCTCCGGGACAGGCCTCCAACTAGCCAAAAACATTCAGTACTTC | CASSQPSGTGLQLAKNIQYF | TRBV5-1 | many | TRBD1 | TRBJ2-4
TGTGCCAGCAGCTTAGTACGCAGGGGGAGATTGGATACGCAGTATTTT | CASSLVRRGRLDTQYF | TRBV11-2 | many | TRBD1 | TRBJ2-3
TGCAGTGCTTCGGGGGCTAGCGGGAGAAATGAGCAGTTCTTC | CSASGASGRNEQFF | TRBV20-1 | many | TRBD2 | TRBJ2-1
TGTGCCAGCAGCCATCGGGGGGCGTACAATGAGCAGTTCTTC | CASSHRGAYNEQFF | TRBV3-1 | once | . | TRBJ2-1
TGTGCCAGCAGCCCTGGCATGGGTCGGGGTCAGCCCCAGCATTTT | CASSPGMGRGQPQHF | TRBV11-2 | . | . | TRBJ1-5
TGTGCCAGCGGAGGGACAGGGGCAATCATGAACACTGAAGCTTTCTTT | CASGGTGAIMNTEAFF | TRBV28 | many | TRBD1 | TRBJ1-1
TGTGCCAGCAGCTTTATAGGAGCCTCGAGGGCCAATGAGCAGTTCTTC | CASSFIGASRANEQFF | TRBV7-2 | . | . | TRBJ2-1
TGTGCCAGCAGCTTAGCCCTGACAGGGGGCTACGAGCAGTACTTC | CASSLALTGGYEQYF | TRBV7-9 | few | TRBD1 | TRBJ2-7
TGTGCCAGCAGCCCGGGACTTATCTACAATGAGCAGTTCTTC | CASSPGLIYNEQFF | TRBV7-3 | many | . | TRBJ2-1
TGTGCCAGCAGCTTACAGAATAGCGGGGGCCATGAGCAGTTCTTC | CASSLQNSGGHEQFF | TRBV7-2 | many | TRBD2 | TRBJ2-1
TGTGCCAGCAGTAGAGGGACAGGAGACACTGAAGCTTTCTTT | CASSRGTGDTEAFF | TRBV6-6 | . | TRBD1 | TRBJ1-1
TGCAGTGTCATGCGGGGGAGGGAGACCCAGTACTTC | CSVMRGRETQYF | TRBV20-1 | many | TRBD2 | TRBJ2-5
TGTGCCAGCAGTGGGCAGAACCAAGAGACCCAGTACTTC | CASSGQNQETQYF | TRBV25-1 | many | . | TRBJ2-5
TGCAGTGCCAAATTACAGGGAACCTACGAGCAGTACTTC | CSAKLQGTYEQYF | TRBV20-1 | many | . | TRBJ2-7
TGTGCCAGCAGCTTAGAGGGACTAGCGGGATTTACAGATACGCAGTATTTT | CASSLEGLAGFTDTQYF | TRBV7-2 | many | TRBD2 | TRBJ2-3
TGTGCCAGCGCCCCCCGGGGGCCCCAGCATTTT | CASAPRGPQHF | TRBV25-1 | few | . | TRBJ1-5
TGCGCCAGCAGCGCAAGGACAGGTAGCGCCTACGAGCAGTACTTC | CASSARTGSAYEQYF | TRBV5-1 | many | TRBD1 | TRBJ2-7
TGTGCCAGCAGTTTGGAGGGAGGGTCGGGTTTATGGTCCTACAATGAGCAGTTCTTC | CASSLEGGSGLWSYNEQFF | TRBV27 | few | TRBD2 | TRBJ2-1
TGTGCCAGCAGCCAGGGTGTAACCACCGGGGAGCTGTTTTTT | CASSQGVTTGELFF | TRBV4-2 | many | . | TRBJ2-2
TGTGCCAGCAGTTTCGGGCCCAGGGCTCTTGGCTACACCTTC | CASSFGPRALGYTF | TRBV28 | many | . | TRBJ1-2
TGCGCCAGCAGCCAACCCTTGACCGGGACCTCCTACGAGCAGTACTTC | CASSQPLTGTSYEQYF | TRBV4-1 | many | . | TRBJ2-7
TGCAGCGTTGTTACGGCGGGTCGGCTTTTGTTGCAGTTCTTC | CSVVTAGRLLLQFF | TRBV29-1 | many | . | TRBJ2-1
TGTGCCAGCAGCCCCCGCCAGGGGAAGGGAAACACTGAAGCTTTCTTT | CASSPRQGKGNTEAFF | TRBV14 | many | . | TRBJ1-1
TGCAGTGCTAGAGATCTGTCTGCGGGGGGCCGGACTGAAGCTTTCTTT | CSARDLSAGGRTEAFF | TRBV20-1 | many | . | TRBJ1-1
TGTGCCAGCAGCTTAGGACAGGGTTGGGAGACCCAGTACTTC | CASSLGQGWETQYF | TRBV7-9 | many | TRBD1 | TRBJ2-5
TGCAGCGTTGGGCGGGGGACAAGCTTCCCCTTCGAGCAGTACTTC | CSVGRGTSFPFEQYF | TRBV29-1 | . | . | TRBJ2-7
TGTGCCAGCAGTTACTACAGGGGGTACAATGAGCAGTTCTTC | CASSYYRGYNEQFF | TRBV28 | many | TRBD1 | TRBJ2-1
TGTGCCAGCTCATCCGGGACAGCCAACACCGGGGAGCTGTTTTTT | CASSSGTANTGELFF | TRBV18 | many | TRBD1 | TRBJ2-2
TGTGCCAGCAGCCAAGCGCGCGAGCAGTACTTC | CASSQAREQYF | TRBV3-1 | many | . | TRBJ2-7
TGTGCCAGCAGCCCCCAGAACAATGAGCAGTTCTTC | CASSPQNNEQFF | TRBV14 | many | . | TRBJ2-1
TGTGCCAGCAGCGGGACTAGCGGGGGGGCGGAGACCCAGTACTTC | CASSGTSGGAETQYF | TRBV5-5 | many | TRBD2 | TRBJ2-5
TGTGCCAGTAGAAGACAGGGAGGCGAGCAGTACTTC | CASRRQGGEQYF | TRBV19 | . | . | TRBJ2-7
TGTGCCAGCAGCTTAGAGTTAAGCACTGAAGCTTTCTTT | CASSLELSTEAFF | TRBV11-3 | few | . | TRBJ1-1
TGTGCCAGCAGTTACTCGATTTCGGGGGGATCCTACGAGCAGTACTTC | CASSYSISGGSYEQYF | TRBV6-5 | . | TRBD2 | TRBJ2-7
TGCAGCTTCACCTGGGGGAACTATGGCTACACCTTC | CSFTWGNYGYTF | TRBV29-1 | few | . | TRBJ1-2
TGTGCCAGCAGCCCTTCACCTGCTGGGACAGGGGTTGGCTACACCTTC | CASSPSPAGTGVGYTF | TRBV3-1 | many | TRBD1 | TRBJ1-2
TGCGCCAGCAGCCCGGGGACAAATAGCAATCAGCCCCAGCATTTT | CASSPGTNSNQPQHF | TRBV5-1 | many | . | TRBJ1-5